A selection of T cell receptor beta chains follows, all from one sample in a study of regulatory T cells in long-lasting Graves disease. TCRdb itself ran the multiplex PCR reads through MiXCR, one entry per CDR3 protein. This table has 520,000 or so distinct CDR3 sequences, more than 10% appearing once. These data also featured in a second study, about T cells in Graves' hyperthyroidism and ophthalmopathy.

The specimen comprised peripheral blood mononuclear cells (PBMCs), sampled at new diagnosis, from a patient treated with antithyroid drugs. The receptors stem from a woman aged 30 to 39 with Graves disease. CDR3s include the opening cysteine and the closing phenylalanine or tryptophan. A D gene is named only where the DNA matches it firmly.

d_call v_call cdr3_aa
TRBD2 TRBV3-1 CASSQKSSGDYNEQFF
NA TRBV28 CASSRLVLSYNEQFF
TRBD1 TRBV7-9 CASSKPTGHHGYTF
NA TRBV11-2 CASSPMRGGRADTQYF
NA TRBV7-2 CASSLLGSGANVLTF
NA TRBV12-3/TRBV12-4 CASSHPGGEYEQYF
TRBD1 TRBV7-2 CASGQGSTYGTIYF
NA TRBV19 CASSRPYGYIF
NA TRBV7-2 CASSLWRGVRPDTQYF
TRBD2 TRBV6-2/TRBV6-3 CASSEWLAGVDEQFF
TRBD1 TRBV15 CATSRVLQDRGSPGELFF
NA TRBV10-3 CAIADVRGAYNEQFF